The 20 T cell receptor beta chains in this list originate from one sample, sequenced in a study of radiotherapy plus CTLA-4 blockade in lung cancer. TCRdb's table, derived via immunoSEQ multiplex PCR, lists solely in-frame clones and lacks some. Of tens of thousands of clones in the sample, 70% to 85% were seen once. The sample in question was peripheral blood, obtained from a patient treated with radiotherapy plus ipilimumab. All receptors come from a human donor with non-small cell lung cancer who had stable disease on radiotherapy plus ipilimumab.

The genes are TRBV4-1 and TRBJ1-4; D is ambiguous. Trimming pared 0 bases from V and 4 bases from J, leaving 15 bases between. CDR3 length equals 17 residues. Germline V gene sequence: CDR1 MGHRA, CDR2 YSYEKL. The DNA for the CDR3 is TGCGCCAGCAGCCAAGAAGTGTGGTCGCAGTTTAATGAAAAACTGTTTTTT. Amino acid sequence: CASSQEVWSQFNEKLFF.

The chain recombines TRBV6-1 with TRBJ2-3; 7 bases align to TRBD1. CDR3 length equals 13 residues. The germline gives CDR1 MNHNS, CDR2 SASEGT. Unmatched junction bases numbered 3, after V lost 3 bases and J lost 6 bases. The CDR3 DNA reads TGTGCCAGCAGTGAGGACAGGCGGGATACGCAGTATTTT. Translation: CASSEDRRDTQYF.

Note on this clone: The junction departs from germline at one end; a sequencing error may be responsible. CDR3: CASSLGDRRTMLLF. CDR3 sequence (DNA): TGTGCCAGCAGCTTAGGGGACAGGCGAACTATGCTGCTCTTC. The V call is TRBV7-2, the J call TRBJ2-1; 8 bases align to TRBD1. The CDR3 is made up of 14 amino acids. Germline loops: CDR1 SGHTA, CDR2 FQGNSA.

V gene TRBV19 combines with J gene TRBJ1-2, with D possibly being TRBD1 (5 bases). Per the germline V gene, CDR1 is LNHDA and CDR2 is SQIVND (reference sequence). Trimming pared 4 bases from V and 5 bases from J, leaving 20 bases between. The length of the CDR3 is 16 residues. In nucleotides, the CDR3 is TGTGCCAGTAGTACACCTTTTGAGGGGAAGTATTATGGCTACACCTTC. It specifies CASSTPFEGKYYGYTF. The variable domain in full, with the rest retrieved from reference TRBV19 and TRBJ1-2, is DGGITQSPKYLFRKEGQNVTLSCEQNLNHDAMYWYRQDPGQGLRLIYYSQIVNDFQKGDIAEGYSVSREKKESFPLTVTSAQKNPTAFYLCASSTPFEGKYYGYTFGSGTRLTVV.

This chain links TRBV6-1 with TRBJ1-1; D remains unclear. This CDR3 contains 13 residues. Germline V lookup: CDR1 MNHNS, CDR2 SASEGT. V was trimmed by 6 bases and J by 1 base, leaving 9 bases between them. The CDR3 DNA reads as TGTGCCAGCAGAGAGAAGGGGAACACTGAAGCTTTCTTT. This gives the protein CASREKGNTEAFF.

The chain uses TRBV5-6 and TRBJ1-1; a weak D match, TRBD1 (5 bases). V lost 5 bases to trimming and J lost 1 base, with 18 bases between them. The CDR3 loop spans 16 amino acids. Per the germline V gene, CDR1 is SGHDT and CDR2 is YYEEEE. CDR3 loop: CASRPLGGGRNTEAFF. The CDR3 bases are TGTGCCAGCAGACCCCTTGGGGGGGGGAGGAACACTGAAGCTTTCTTT.

The chain uses TRBV2 and TRBJ1-4, with TRBD1 identical over 10 bases. The CDR3 is made up of 16 amino acids. Germline V gene lookup returns CDR1 SNHLY and CDR2 FYNNEI. J lost 10 bases, V lost 4 bases, and 12 bases had no gene match. The CDR3 protein is CASSGVPGTGDGKLFF. The CDR3 nucleotides are TGTGCCAGCAGTGGAGTCCCCGGGACAGGGGATGGAAAACTGTTTTTT.

The rearrangement joins TRBV19 to TRBJ2-2; 7 nucleotides line up with TRBD1. V was pared by 6 bases and J by 4 bases, with 2 bases of the junction left unmatched. Germline V gene data show CDR1 as LNHDA and CDR2 as SQIVND (reference sequence). The CDR3 has 13 amino acids. In DNA, the CDR3 is TGTGCCAGTAGACAGGGGATCACCGGGGAGCTGTTTTTT. Its translation is CASRQGITGELFF.

J is TRBJ1-1 and V is TRBV2; 10 bases are a match to TRBD1. Trimming took 7 bases from V and 3 from J; bases not matched to a gene: 11. The CDR3 consists of 16 residues. The germline V gene encodes CDR1 SNHLY and CDR2 FYNNEI. The CDR3 sequence is CASNPGQGRGDTEAFF. The CDR3 nucleotides read TGTGCCAGCAATCCGGGACAGGGGAGGGGGGACACTGAAGCTTTCTTT.

By sample share, this clone is medium-sized. CDR3 sequence: CASSRDGSSYNSPLHF. The CDR3 DNA sequence: TGTGCCAGCAGCCGAGACGGAAGCTCCTATAATTCACCCCTCCACTTT. The chain couples TRBV7-9 to TRBJ1-6; D is unclear. V lost 5 bases, J lost 0 bases, and 11 bases lay in between. This CDR3 has 16 amino acids. Germline lookup yields CDR1 SEHNR and CDR2 FQNEAQ (reference sequence).

The chain has TRBV5-1 and TRBJ1-2, with unresolved D. CDR3 length equals 14 residues. Germline lookup yields CDR1 SGHRS and CDR2 YFSETQ. V gave up 6 bases and J gave up 2 bases, with 14 bases separating them. For the CDR3, the DNA is TGCGCCAGCACCATCGGGGTAAACAACTATGGCTACACCTTC. Translation: CASTIGVNNYGYTF.

The V gene is TRBV27, the J gene TRBJ1-1, with a tentative D call TRBD1 (6 bases). This CDR3 region has 17 residues. Per germline, CDR1 MNHEY and CDR2 SMNVEV (reference sequence). Trimming cost V 2 bases and J 1 base, with 17 bases left between them. CDR3 residues: CASSLGFVAGANTEAFF. Written as DNA, the CDR3 is TGTGCCAGCAGTTTAGGGTTCGTCGCAGGGGCGAACACTGAAGCTTTCTTT.

V gene TRBV6-1 combines with J gene TRBJ1-1; D is undetermined. The CDR3 covers 15 residues. V was clipped by 4 bases and J by 8 bases, with 20 bases between them. Germline loops: CDR1 MNHNS, CDR2 SASEGT. Here the CDR3 DNA reads TGTGCCAGCAGTGCCTTAACATCCGGCGTGGGAGAAGCTTTCTTT. This codes for CASSALTSGVGEAFF.

This rearrangement joins TRBV6-6 to TRBJ1-4; 7 bases fit TRBD1. Germline lookup yields CDR1 MNHNY and CDR2 SVGAGI (reference sequence). The CDR3 consists of 14 residues. V shed 2 bases and J 7 bases; nucleotides not matched to a gene: 4. CDR3 region: CASSYGGQVEKLFF. CDR3 coding DNA: TGTGCCAGCAGTTACGGCGGACAGGTTGAAAAACTGTTTTTT.

The V call is TRBV2, the J call TRBJ1-3; D perhaps matches TRBD1 (6 bases). Germline CDR1 is SNHLY and CDR2 is FYNNEI. There are 15 residues in the CDR3. Trimming took 4 bases from V and 3 from J, leaving 13 bases between them. The DNA of the CDR3 is TGTGCCAGCAGTGCGGGGGCGCAGTATGGAAACACCATATATTTT. Its translation is CASSAGAQYGNTIYF. Full variable domain (outside the CDR3, taken from reference TRBV2 and TRBJ1-3): EPEVTQTPSHQVTQMGQEVILRCVPISNHLYFYWYRQILGQKVEFLVSFYNNEISEKSEIFDDQFSVERPDGSNFTLKIRSTKLEDSAMYFCASSAGAQYGNTIYFGEGSWLTVV.

The gene calls are TRBV7-2 and TRBJ2-2, with D perhaps assigned TRBD1 or TRBD2 (5 bases each). CDR1 and CDR2 (germline): SGHTA, FQGNSA. V dropped 5 bases and J dropped 8 bases, with 15 bases sitting between them. The CDR3 sequence is 14 residues long. CDR3 in DNA: TGTGCCAGCAGCCTCTTGGGGGTTTCGGGGGAGCTGTTTTTT. This codes for CASSLLGVSGELFF.

The CDR3 region is CASSSPGQPSSGNTIYF. CDR3 DNA: TGTGCCAGCAGCTCCCCGGGACAGCCAAGCTCTGGAAACACCATATATTTT. J is TRBJ1-3 and V is TRBV11-2, with TRBD1 identical over 7 bases. The CDR3 sequence is 17 residues long. The J segment lost 0 bases and the V segment lost 4 bases, leaving 9 bases of the junction unmatched. Germline CDR1 and CDR2: SGHAT and FQNNGV.

This chain uses TRBV6-6 with TRBJ1-4; perhaps TRBD1 as D (6 bases). The CDR3 totals 14 residues. Trimming removed 2 bases from V and 6 bases from J, with 10 bases in between. Germline CDR1 and CDR2: MNHNY and SVGAGI (reference sequence). CDR3 DNA sequence: TGTGCCAGCAGTTACAGGGGGGTGGATGAAAAACTGTTTTTT. It specifies CASSYRGVDEKLFF.

V usage is TRBV6-5 and J usage is TRBJ1-1; 12 bases fit TRBD1. The CDR3 consists of 15 residues. J lost 5 bases, V lost 7 bases, and 8 bases had no gene match. Germline-derived CDR1 and CDR2 are MNHEY and SVGAGI. CDR3 DNA sequence: TGTGCCAGCATTCGAGGGACAGGGGGCAATACTGAAGCTTTCTTT. As protein: CASIRGTGGNTEAFF.

This clone appeared once. The chain has TRBV29-1 and TRBJ1-1, with D possibly matching TRBD1 (5 bases). From germline, CDR1 is SQVTM and CDR2 ANQGSEA. V lost 0 bases and J lost 1, with 6 bases in between. This CDR3 comprises 13 residues. CDR3 amino acids: CSVEEQENTEAFF. The DNA of the CDR3 is TGCAGCGTTGAAGAACAGGAGAACACTGAAGCTTTCTTT.